This TCR beta chain was identified during a study of blood T cell repertoires in COVID-19 (dated by TCRdb to about 2020). Describing the broader study: Collaborator samples came from the United States, Italy and Spain and covered acute and convalescent phases of COVID-19. The prospective study material was composed of cDNA or gDNA derived from T cells, B-cell-depleted T cells, or PBMCs. Subjects who had been exposed to COVID-19, were actively infected with it, or had recovered from it provided the deeply sampled blood TCRbeta repertoires that made up the dataset. The repertoires were released in a freely available public database intended as a resource for research on the immune response to SARS-CoV-2. The samples were drawn from the first 160 participants of the ongoing ImmuneRACE study and from over a thousand subjects provided by 6 global collaborators. A de-identified subject ID, COVID-19 status, age in years and sex were almost always included in the sample metadata. HLA class I and class II types, where available, came from metadata supplied by the sample provider rather than from assay-based typing. What the work shows at the level of the full study, not this receptor alone: The quantity of clinical and demographic metadata differed by source and by participant and was supplied without curation.

In the case of this clone: The target of this receptor is not known. Per-base qualities were not stored, and no clone one base away is much larger.

TCRbeta CDR3 regions were amplified from genomic DNA by means of the immunoSEQ Assay, a bias-controlled multiplex PCR. Per the original workflow: Within the assay, amplification of reference gene primers was used to estimate how many nucleated cells each sample contained. To quantify the absolute abundance of each unique TCRbeta CDR3 rearrangement, sequence reads were collapsed and filtered. For each sample, productive Simpson clonality was calculated by taking the square root of Simpson's diversity index across productive rearrangements. In TCRdb, the immuneACCESS table is reduced to in-frame sequences with V and J assigned. These tables do not hold every clone; where another copy was compared, an unresolved V gene accounts for under half, and the others remain unexplained. The V and J calls and the clone size are those of that table, but D and trimming were determined from the DNA. This sample gives 140,000 or so clones in total; 75% to 90% of them show up just once. The ten largest clonotypes hold approximately 3.6% of the sample.

V has 3 bases trimmed and J has 4 bases trimmed; junction bases matching no gene number 3. For CDR1 and CDR2, the germline V gene (reference sequence) lists PRHDT and FYEKMQ. Including the terminal cysteine and phenylalanine, the CDR3 comprises 14 residues. Here the CDR3 DNA is all that survives: 42 bases in frame from base 1. A second Seattle source provided samples from volunteer blood donors who had recovered from COVID-19. Collaborating institutions collected whole blood in K2EDTA tubes following their own protocols. For TCRbeta analysis, collaborator samples were shipped as frozen whole blood, as isolated PBMCs, or as DNA extracted from either sample type.

The sequence came from a man in his 70s who had recovered from COVID-19. The chain links TRBV13 with TRBJ2-7; 10 bases in the middle match TRBD1. Sample: peripheral blood. The CDR3 is CASSFRTGGYEQYF. The nucleotide sequence reads TGTGCCAGCAGCTTCCGGACAGGGGGATACGAGCAGTACTTC.